The 3 T cell receptor beta chains presented below share a single source sample, sequenced in a study of blood T cell repertoires in COVID-19. This table comes from immunoSEQ multiplex PCR, and its TCRdb copy is limited to in-frame clones, with some not included. Seen here are about 240,000 clones, about 86% observed once, and the top ten hold 3% to 4%. The material sequenced was PBMCs or T cells enriched from blood (not recorded which). The receptors were gathered from a woman aged 35 to 49 with acute COVID-19.

The chain carries TRBV29-1 and TRBJ1-2, with D tentatively TRBD1 (6 bases). The CDR3 totals 14 residues. Per germline, CDR1 SQVTM and CDR2 ANQGSEA. The V end was cut by 8 bases, the J end by 4 bases, with 20 bases between. CDR3: CSLIDPDRPYGYTF. For the CDR3, the DNA is TGCAGCCTTATAGACCCGGACAGACCCTATGGCTACACCTTC.

The chain carries TRBV30 and TRBJ2-5, with D maybe TRBD2 (7 bases). The CDR3 has 15 amino acids. Germline values: CDR1 GTSNPN, CDR2 SVGIG (reference sequence). V lost 2 bases, J lost 0 bases, and 13 bases lay in between. In DNA form, the CDR3 reads TGTGCCTGGAGTAGGGAGGGGGGGCACCAAGAGACCCAGTACTTC. This encodes CAWSREGGHQETQYF. The whole variable domain, filled in from reference TRBV30 and TRBJ2-5, reads SQTIHQWPATLVQPVGSPLSLECTVEGTSNPNLYWYRQAAGRGLQLLFYSVGIGQISSEVPQNLSASRPQDRQFILSSKKLLLSDSGFYLCAWSREGGHQETQYFGPGTRLLVL.

The chain joins TRBV5-1 to TRBJ1-1, with TRBD1 matching 7 bases. This CDR3 has 13 residues. Germline lookup yields CDR1 SGHRS and CDR2 YFSETQ. Trimming took 5 bases from V and 11 from J; bases not matched to a gene: 12. In nucleotides, the CDR3 is TGCGCCAGCAGGACAACAATCACAGGGGACGCTTTCTTT. Translating it yields CASRTTITGDAFF.